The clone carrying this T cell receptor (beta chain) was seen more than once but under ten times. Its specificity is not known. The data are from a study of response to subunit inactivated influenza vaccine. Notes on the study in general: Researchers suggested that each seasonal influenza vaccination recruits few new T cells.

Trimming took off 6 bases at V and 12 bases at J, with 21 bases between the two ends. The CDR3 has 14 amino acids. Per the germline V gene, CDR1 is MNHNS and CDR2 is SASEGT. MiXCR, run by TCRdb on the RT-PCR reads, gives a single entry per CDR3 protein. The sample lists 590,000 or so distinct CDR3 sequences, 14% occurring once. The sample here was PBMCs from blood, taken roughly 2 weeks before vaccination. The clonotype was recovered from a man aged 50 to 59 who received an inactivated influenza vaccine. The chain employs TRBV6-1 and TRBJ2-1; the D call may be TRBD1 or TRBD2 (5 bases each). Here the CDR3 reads CASSDEGPGKLQFF. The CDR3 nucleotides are TGTGCCAGCAGCGATGAGGGTCCAGGGAAGTTGCAGTTCTTC.